The source of this TCR beta chain is a study of blood T cells in healthy people across ages. Trimming shortened V by 2 bases and J by 1 base, and 5 bases separated the two germline ends. Germline CDR1 reads MNHEY; CDR2 reads SVGAGI. The length of the CDR3 is 13 residues. With a J-beta primer mix and a sample-barcoded 5' primer, a second PCR ran roughly 7 to 11 cycles. Template switching added a 12-random-nucleotide identifier to every cDNA molecule. TCRdb passed the 5' RACE reads through MiXCR, listing each CDR3 protein once. Of approximately 800,000 distinct CDR3 sequences listed, roughly 64% were seen once; the top ten hold approximately 20%. Each individual donor underwent a draw of roughly 10 milliliters of peripheral blood. Every sample yielded at least 6.5 million isolated PBMCs.

Source material: blood. J is TRBJ1-1 and V is TRBV6-5; no reliable D call. This receptor was obtained from a man aged 25-45 years in good health. CDR3 sequence: CASSYLRNTEAFF. In nucleotides, the CDR3 is TGTGCCAGCAGTTACCTGAGGAACACTGAAGCTTTCTTT.